This TCR beta chain was found in a study of blood T cell repertoires in COVID-19. In the authors' workflow: Scientists estimated how many nucleated cells there were by amplifying reference gene primers. Using immunoSEQ multiplex PCR, the repertoire was profiled, and TCRdb retains in-frame clones only, with some absent. V and J calls and clone size follow that table, whereas D and trimming were derived from the DNA. The sample lists a few hundred thousand clones, 85% to 90% occurring once. The CDR3 extends over 12 amino acids. With 4 bases removed from V and 5 bases from J, the gap between germline ends came to 7 bases. Germline CDR1 reads MNHEY; CDR2 reads SVGAGI.

This clonotype was sampled from a woman between 55 and 75 years old with COVID-19, enrolled during active disease. The chain is built from TRBV6-5 and TRBJ2-3, with D perhaps TRBD2 (6 bases). Source material: peripheral blood. CDR3 DNA sequence: TGTGCCAGCAGTTTTAGCGGAGATACGCAGTATTTT. Its translation: CASSFSGDTQYF.